Each of the 24 T cell receptor beta chains below was sequenced from the same sample in a study of immune evolution from preneoplasia to lung adenocarcinoma. Generated by immunoSEQ multiplex PCR, the TCRdb table keeps only in-frame clones and is missing some. The data hold about 1,600 clones, with roughly 21% observed a single time. Sequenced sample: FFPE invasive lung adenocarcinoma tissue. These receptors all stem from a person aged 45-69 years with lung adenocarcinoma.

The V and J genes are TRBV9 and TRBJ2-7; 12 bases are shared with TRBD1. This CDR3 spans 16 amino acids. Germline V lookup: CDR1 SGDLS, CDR2 YYNGEE. J was trimmed by 3 bases and V by 7 bases; bases with no gene match: 11. In nucleotides, the CDR3 is TGTGCCAGCGGCTCTGGGACAGGGGGCCCTCTCTACGAGCAGTACTTC. This encodes CASGSGTGGPLYEQYF.

V is TRBV7-9 and J is TRBJ1-1; tentatively, D is TRBD1 (5 bases). Germline V lookup: CDR1 SEHNR, CDR2 FQNEAQ (reference sequence). This CDR3 comprises 13 residues. V shed 0 bases and J shed 7 bases, with 9 bases lying between them. The CDR3 loop is CASSLAGTGEAFF. CDR3 DNA sequence: TGTGCCAGCAGCTTAGCGGGGACGGGTGAAGCTTTCTTT.

V and J are TRBV7-2 and TRBJ2-5, with TRBD1 identical over 7 bases. The V and J ends lost 8 bases and 3 bases, in that order; junction bases with no gene match: 12. This CDR3 contains 15 residues. Germline CDR1 is SGHTA and CDR2 is FQGNSA. This chain's CDR3 is CASERGTVRKETQYF. Here the CDR3 DNA reads TGTGCCAGCGAGAGAGGGACAGTTAGGAAAGAGACCCAGTACTTC.

V usage is TRBV6-1 and J usage is TRBJ2-3, with D perhaps TRBD2 (5 bases). Germline assignment: CDR1 MNHNS and CDR2 SASEGT. V was clipped by 2 bases and J by 2 bases, with 11 bases between them. The CDR3 is 15 residues long. The CDR3 nucleotides are TGTGCCAGCAGTGAACCCCGGAGGTCCACAGATACGCAGTATTTT. This translates into CASSEPRRSTDTQYF.

By frequency in the sample, this clone is hyperexpanded. The CDR3 sequence: CASSLLSETSYEQYF. CDR3 coding DNA: TGTGCCAGCAGCTTGCTTTCGGAGACTTCCTACGAGCAGTACTTC. The V and J genes are TRBV7-9 and TRBJ2-7, with D hard to call. There are 15 residues in the CDR3. Germline V lookup: CDR1 SEHNR, CDR2 FQNEAQ (reference sequence). The V and J ends lost 3 bases and 1 base respectively, with 13 bases between them.

This clone has only one observation. The rearrangement links TRBV5-1 to TRBJ2-3; 10 nucleotides line up with TRBD2. Germline CDR1 SGHRS, CDR2 YFSETQ. The CDR3 contains 16 residues. The trim removed 4 bases at V and 2 bases at J, leaving 7 bases unmatched. The CDR3 sequence is CASSGGTSEYTDTQYF. The CDR3, as DNA: TGCGCCAGCAGCGGGGGGACTAGCGAGTACACAGATACGCAGTATTTT.

The chain uses TRBV6-1 and TRBJ1-1, with D possibly matching TRBD1 (6 bases). The CDR3 is 13 amino acids. V was trimmed by 7 bases and J by 12 bases, leaving 21 bases between them. Germline CDR1 reads MNHNS; CDR2 reads SASEGT. The CDR3: CASNEGGRGSPFF. DNA of the CDR3: TGTGCCAGCAACGAAGGGGGGCGAGGTTCCCCTTTCTTT.

This chain joins TRBV4-2 and TRBJ2-7; D not certain. The CDR3 spans 13 residues. CDR1 and CDR2 from the germline V gene are LGHNA and YNFKEQ. V lost 3 bases and J lost 4, with 10 bases in between. CDR3 sequence reads: CASSHIGPYEQYF. CDR3 DNA: TGTGCCAGCAGCCACATTGGACCGTACGAGCAGTACTTC.

This clone has just a few counts. The J gene is TRBJ2-3, the V gene TRBV7-8; 12 bases line up with TRBD2. V shed 0 bases and J 2 bases; nucleotides not matched to a gene: 6. Looked up from germline, CDR1 is SGHVS and CDR2 is FQNEAQ. The length of the CDR3 is 18 residues. The CDR3: CASSLARRLAGDTDTQYF. The CDR3 nucleotides are TGTGCCAGCAGCTTAGCGAGAAGACTAGCGGGAGACACAGATACGCAGTATTTT.

This chain uses TRBV10-3 with TRBJ2-7, with 14 bases matching TRBD2. Germline V gives CDR1 ENHRY, CDR2 SYGVKD. V gave up 8 bases and J gave up 5 bases; unmatched junction bases: 11. The CDR3 contains 16 residues. The CDR3 protein is CAIRVATSGRANEQYF. CDR3 nucleotide sequence: TGTGCCATCCGGGTTGCGACTAGCGGGAGGGCCAACGAGCAGTACTTC.

This clone was seen a few times. The chain links TRBV7-2 to TRBJ2-7; D not certain. CDR3 size: 15 residues. V was cut by 5 bases and J by 3 bases, with 17 bases left in between. Germline lookup yields CDR1 SGHTA and CDR2 FQGNSA. The CDR3 DNA reads as TGTGCCAGCAGCCTGGAGTGGGTGACGAACTACGAGCAGTACTTC. Amino acids: CASSLEWVTNYEQYF.

The rearrangement uses TRBV10-2 and TRBJ2-7; D gene unclear. Germline V gene sequence: CDR1 WSHSY, CDR2 SAAADI. CDR3 size: 14 residues. V shed 2 bases and J shed 2 bases, with 10 bases lying between them. CDR3 in amino acids: CASSEMGTPYEQYF. CDR3 in DNA: TGCGCCAGCAGTGAGATGGGTACCCCCTACGAGCAGTACTTC.

V gene TRBV7-3 combines with J gene TRBJ2-7, with 10 positions matching TRBD2. The CDR3 is 15 amino acids. CDR1 and CDR2 from the germline V gene are SGHTA and FQGTGA. With V trimmed by 2 bases and J by 2 bases, 3 bases remained unmatched. The DNA for the CDR3 is TGTGCCAGCAGCTTAGCTAGCGGGAGTACCTACGAGCAGTACTTC. This sequence encodes CASSLASGSTYEQYF. Filled out from reference TRBV7-3 and TRBJ2-7, the complete variable domain reads GAGVSQTPSNKVTEKGKYVELRCDPISGHTALYWYRQSLGQGPEFLIYFQGTGAADDSGLPNDRFFAVRPEGSVSTLKIQRTERGDSAVYLCASSLASGSTYEQYFGPGTRLTVT.

The rearrangement links TRBV6-1 to TRBJ2-3, with D perhaps matching TRBD1 (6 bases). CDR3 size: 13 residues. V was cut by 6 bases and J by 4 bases, with 11 bases left in between. Germline V gene sequence: CDR1 MNHNS, CDR2 SASEGT. CDR3 sequence: CASRTGESDTQYF. As DNA, the CDR3 is TGTGCCAGCAGGACAGGAGAGTCAGATACGCAGTATTTT.

The chain is built from TRBV28 and TRBJ1-2; weak D call: TRBD1 (5 bases). V was trimmed by 11 bases and J by 8 bases, leaving 18 bases between them. Germline CDR1 reads MDHEN; CDR2 reads SYDVKM. The CDR3 is made up of 12 amino acids. In DNA form, the CDR3 reads TGTGCCGGAAAGACGCAGGGCCGCGGCTACACCTTC. Its protein product is CAGKTQGRGYTF.

J is TRBJ1-2 and V is TRBV5-1; a weak D match, TRBD1 (5 bases). Germline V lookup: CDR1 SGHRS, CDR2 YFSETQ. V was pared by 0 bases and J by 4 bases, with 22 bases between. CDR3 length: 18 amino acids. This CDR3 reads CASSLGGFGARVPYGYTF. CDR3 sequence (DNA): TGCGCCAGCAGCTTGGGGGGTTTTGGGGCTCGGGTCCCCTATGGCTACACCTTC.

This chain's CDR3 is CATSRQNTGELFF. CDR3 sequence (DNA): TGTGCCACCAGCAGACAGAACACCGGGGAGCTGTTTTTT. This sequence joins TRBV15 and TRBJ2-2; D call uncertain. The germline V gene has CDR1 LNHNV and CDR2 YYDKDF (reference sequence). V dropped 2 bases and J dropped 1 base, with 2 bases sitting between them. This CDR3 spans 13 amino acids.

The chain joins TRBV15 to TRBJ1-1, with D unresolved. Germline CDR1 LNHNV, CDR2 YYDKDF (reference sequence). The CDR3 extends over 14 amino acids. Deletions cut 0 bases from V and 8 bases from J, with 13 bases between. The CDR3 DNA is TGTGCCACCAGCAGAGATAGGCAGCGGTACGAAGCTTTCTTT. It translates to CATSRDRQRYEAFF.

The V call is TRBV5-4, the J call TRBJ2-7; 7 bases map to TRBD2. The CDR3 is 14 residues long. Losses at the gene ends were 0 bases for V and 0 bases for J; bases not matched to a gene: 0. Per germline, CDR1 SGHNT and CDR2 YYREEE (reference sequence). The CDR3, as DNA: TGTGCCAGCAGCTTGGGACTAGCCTCCTACGAGCAGTACTTC. Its translation: CASSLGLASYEQYF.

The chain links TRBV11-2 to TRBJ1-3; no reliable D call. The CDR3 runs 13 residues. Germline CDR1 is SGHAT and CDR2 is FQNNGV. V was cut by 3 bases and J by 9 bases, with 12 bases left in between. The CDR3 loop is CASSFPPIGTIYF. DNA for the CDR3: TGTGCCAGCAGCTTCCCCCCTATTGGCACCATATATTTT. Complete variable domain (other parts from reference TRBV11-2 and TRBJ1-3): EAGVAQSPRYKIIEKRQSVAFWCNPISGHATLYWYQQILGQGPKLLIQFQNNGVVDDSQLPKDRFSAERLKGVDSTLKIQPAKLEDSAVYLCASSFPPIGTIYFGEGSWLTVV.

This clone turned up a few times. V gene TRBV11-3 combines with J gene TRBJ2-4; TRBD2 matches 9 bases. The germline V gene has CDR1 SGHNT and CDR2 YENEEA. Trimming at V came to 1 base and at J to 5 bases, leaving 12 bases not matched to a gene. This CDR3 comprises 18 residues. The CDR3: CASSLARAGTSSQNIQYF. The CDR3 DNA reads as TGTGCCAGCAGCTTAGCCCGGGCCGGGACTAGCAGCCAAAACATTCAGTACTTC.

Only a few counts were recorded for this clone. The V call is TRBV6-1, the J call TRBJ1-2, with TRBD1 matching 7 bases. Germline values: CDR1 MNHNS, CDR2 SASEGT. This CDR3 has 15 residues. Trimming removed 2 bases from V and 2 bases from J; junction bases left unmatched: 5. Here the CDR3 reads CASSEYRQGNYGYTF. CDR3 coding DNA: TGTGCCAGCAGTGAATATCGACAGGGCAACTATGGCTACACCTTC.

This clone was observed a single time. V is TRBV2 and J is TRBJ2-5, with TRBD2 as a possible D gene (5 bases). The length of the CDR3 is 12 residues. V lost 4 bases to trimming and J lost 3 bases, with 6 bases between them. Looked up from germline, CDR1 is SNHLY and CDR2 is FYNNEI. This chain's CDR3 is CASSVREETQYF. The CDR3 DNA reads TGTGCCAGCAGTGTGAGGGAAGAGACCCAGTACTTC. Supplemented by reference TRBV2 and TRBJ2-5, the full variable domain reads EPEVTQTPSHQVTQMGQEVILRCVPISNHLYFYWYRQILGQKVEFLVSFYNNEISEKSEIFDDQFSVERPDGSNFTLKIRSTKLEDSAMYFCASSVREETQYFGPGTRLLVL.

The sample holds a few counts of this clone. The V gene is TRBV4-2, the J gene TRBJ1-2; the D is unclear. V dropped 0 bases and J dropped 8 bases, with 13 bases sitting between them. There are 14 residues in the CDR3. CDR1 and CDR2 from the germline V gene are LGHNA and YNFKEQ. DNA for the CDR3: TGTGCCAGCAGCCAAGAAAACGGCGGTAGAGGCTACACCTTC. Protein: CASSQENGGRGYTF.